This note documents a single T cell receptor (beta chain) sequence. Its antigen is undetermined. The source of the sample is a study of radiotherapy plus CTLA-4 blockade in lung cancer. Study context: Disease control was achieved by over 25% of patients, and objective responses by 18%.

The table came from immunoSEQ multiplex PCR; TCRdb's copy has only in-frame clones and leaves some out. Of about 78,000 clones detected, roughly 86% appear once; the ten largest clones hold 2% to 2.5%. The study's findings and limits: Radiotherapy was combined with ipilimumab, and tumor-derived TCR clones then expanded in blood.

V lost 6 bases and J 9 bases, leaving 9 bases between the germline ends. This CDR3 region has 11 residues. CDR1 is MNHEY and CDR2 is SVGAGI in the germline V gene. Patients with chemo-refractory metastatic non-small-cell lung cancer received focal radiation plus CTLA-4 blockade with ipilimumab. This receptor was obtained from a human donor with non-small cell lung cancer who had a partial response to radiotherapy plus ipilimumab. This specimen was peripheral blood, taken from a patient treated with radiotherapy plus ipilimumab. The chain recombines TRBV6-5 with TRBJ2-1, with D unclear. The CDR3 sequence: CASRYNSEQFF. The CDR3 bases are TGTGCCAGCAGATATAATAGTGAGCAGTTCTTC.